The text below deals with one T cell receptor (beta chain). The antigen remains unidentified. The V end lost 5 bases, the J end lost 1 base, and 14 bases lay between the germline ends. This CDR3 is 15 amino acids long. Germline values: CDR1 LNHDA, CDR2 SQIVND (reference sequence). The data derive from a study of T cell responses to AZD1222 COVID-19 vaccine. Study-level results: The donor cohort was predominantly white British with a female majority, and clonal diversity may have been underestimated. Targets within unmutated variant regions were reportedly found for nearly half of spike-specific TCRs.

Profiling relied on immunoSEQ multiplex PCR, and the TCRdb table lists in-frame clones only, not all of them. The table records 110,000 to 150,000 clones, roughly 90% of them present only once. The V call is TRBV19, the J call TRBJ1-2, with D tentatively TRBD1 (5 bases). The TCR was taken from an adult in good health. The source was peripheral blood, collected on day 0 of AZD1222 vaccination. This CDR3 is CASSPTTGGNYGYTF. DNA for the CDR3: TGTGCCAGTAGTCCCACTACAGGTGGTAACTATGGCTACACCTTC.